A selection of T cell receptor beta chains follows, all from one sample in a study of graft-versus-host responses after intestinal transplantation. What these receptors recognize is not known. Here immunoSEQ multiplex PCR was the method, and the copy in TCRdb shows in-frame clones only, minus some. The repertoire holds tens of thousands of clones, with more than 70% as singletons. The specimen was unstimulated CD8+ T cells sorted from spleen or lymph node cells, collected before intestinal transplant. Every receptor here comes from a human donor who received an intestinal transplant. Both conserved end residues are part of each CDR3. A D gene is named only where the DNA matches it firmly. Some rows have no size entry. The others give once, few or many, or a class for an expanded clone.

V	D	J	size	CDR3	DNA
TRBV4-1	.	TRBJ2-7	.	CASSQDQVSYEQYF	TGCGCCAGCAGCCAAGATCAGGTCTCCTACGAGCAGTACTTC
TRBV7-3	.	TRBJ1-6	.	CASSLEGPGIGNSPLHF	TGTGCCAGCAGCTTAGAAGGGCCGGGGATTGGCAATTCACCCCTCCACTTT
TRBV7-2	.	TRBJ2-7	once	CASSLNLYEQYF	TGTGCCAGCAGCTTAAATCTCTACGAGCAGTACTTC
TRBV28	TRBD1	TRBJ2-7	.	CASSFRIPGQGRSYEQYF	TGTGCCAGCAGTTTCAGGATCCCGGGACAGGGTAGGTCCTACGAGCAGTACTTC
TRBV6-5	.	TRBJ1-3	once	CASSWTDHRNTIYF	TGTGCCAGCAGTTGGACAGATCATAGAAACACCATATATTTT
TRBV2	TRBD1	TRBJ2-6	.	CASSGGQGAFGANVLTF	TGTGCCAGCAGTGGGGGACAGGGGGCGTTTGGGGCCAACGTCCTGACTTTC
TRBV10-3	.	TRBJ2-7	.	CAISEIFYEQYF	TGTGCCATCAGTGAAATATTTTACGAGCAGTACTTC
TRBV11-2	.	TRBJ1-4	few	CASSLDGGTNEKLFF	TGTGCCAGCAGCTTAGATGGGGGGACTAATGAAAAACTGTTTTTT
TRBV27	.	TRBJ2-7	few	CASSLTGGAYEQYF	TGTGCCAGCAGTTTAACAGGAGGGGCCTACGAGCAGTACTTC
TRBV9	.	TRBJ2-3	.	CASSVVSGSTDTQYF	TGTGCCAGCAGCGTAGTTTCAGGGTCCACAGATACGCAGTATTTT
TRBV10-3	.	TRBJ2-1	.	CAISESEDSPQGSYNEQFF	TGTGCCATCAGTGAGTCAGAGGACAGCCCCCAGGGTTCCTACAATGAGCAGTTCTTC
TRBV4-1	.	TRBJ2-3	.	CASSEEFIADTQYF	TGCGCCAGCAGCGAGGAATTTATCGCAGATACGCAGTATTTT
TRBV28	TRBD1	TRBJ2-7	.	CASSFLGTGEYEQYF	TGTGCCAGCAGTTTCCTCGGGACAGGGGAGTACGAGCAGTACTTC
TRBV28	TRBD1	TRBJ2-7	.	CASRGDREMYEQYF	TGTGCCAGCAGGGGTGACAGGGAAATGTACGAGCAGTACTTC
TRBV7-9	.	TRBJ1-1	.	CASSLVRNTEAFF	TGTGCCAGCAGCTTAGTCAGAAACACTGAAGCTTTCTTT
TRBV6-5	.	TRBJ2-2	.	CASSYTPHNTGELFF	TGTGCCAGCAGTTATACACCGCATAACACCGGGGAGCTGTTTTTT
TRBV9	.	TRBJ2-7	.	CASSPGTLTYEQYF	TGTGCCAGCAGTCCCGGGACTCTTACCTACGAGCAGTACTTC
TRBV28	.	TRBJ2-7	.	CASSIALGASYEQYF	TGTGCCAGCAGTATCGCCCTGGGGGCTTCCTACGAGCAGTACTTC
TRBV6-1	TRBD1	TRBJ2-7	.	CASSPLQGNSYEQYF	TGTGCCAGCAGTCCGCTACAGGGGAACTCCTACGAGCAGTACTTC
TRBV27	TRBD2	TRBJ2-7	.	CASSRGGGRYEQYF	TGTGCCAGCAGTCGCGGAGGCGGGAGATACGAGCAGTACTTC
TRBV21-1	.	TRBJ2-7	once	CASDRPGQGICEQYF	TGTGCCAGCGACCGACCTGGACAGGGAATATGCGAGCAGTACTTC
TRBV28	.	TRBJ1-1	.	CASSTHRQDYTEAFF	TGTGCCAGCAGTACACATCGGCAGGACTACACTGAAGCTTTCTTT
TRBV19	.	TRBJ2-2	.	CASSIGGLNTGELFF	TGTGCCAGTAGTATTGGGGGCTTGAACACCGGGGAGCTGTTTTTT
TRBV4-1	TRBD1	TRBJ2-1	.	CASSQRTGDHEQFF	TGCGCCAGCAGCCAGAGGACAGGGGATCATGAGCAGTTCTTC
TRBV19	.	TRBJ1-5	.	CASSIGVYSNQPQHF	TGTGCCAGTAGTATAGGCGTTTATAGCAATCAGCCCCAGCATTTT
TRBV5-4	.	TRBJ2-7	.	CASSPQGYEHEQYF	TGTGCCAGCAGCCCGCAGGGGTATGAACACGAGCAGTACTTC
TRBV2	.	TRBJ2-3	.	CGLAGALADTQYF	TGTGGATTGGCAGGGGCTCTCGCAGATACGCAGTATTTT
TRBV27	.	TRBJ2-7	.	CASSWAPPYEQYF	TGTGCCAGCAGTTGGGCCCCTCCCTACGAGCAGTACTTC
TRBV5-1	TRBD2	TRBJ2-7	.	CASSLTALGREPYEQYF	TGCGCCAGCAGCTTGACTGCCTTGGGGAGGGAACCCTACGAGCAGTACTTC
TRBV5-1	.	TRBJ2-7	.	CASSLAAGDYEQYF	TGCGCCAGCAGCTTGGCTGCAGGGGACTACGAGCAGTACTTC
TRBV4-1	TRBD2	TRBJ2-5	.	CASSQDPPYQQTSGEETQYF	TGCGCCAGCAGCCAAGATCCCCCATACCAGCAGACTAGCGGGGAAGAGACCCAGTACTTC
TRBV21-1	.	TRBJ1-6	few	CASSLGRGNSPLHF	TGTGCCAGCAGCTTAGGACGGGGGAATTCACCCCTCCACTTT
TRBV6-1	.	TRBJ1-1	few	CASSEASISRDEAFF	TGTGCCAGCAGTGAAGCGTCGATCTCTCGGGATGAAGCTTTCTTT
TRBV7-9	TRBD2	TRBJ2-2	.	CASSPPPGGAENTGELFF	TGTGCCAGCAGCCCTCCCCCGGGGGGGGCTGAGAACACCGGGGAGCTGTTTTTT
TRBV6-1	TRBD1	TRBJ1-3	.	CASSDLLTGGSRNTIYF	TGTGCCAGCAGTGACCTATTGACAGGGGGCAGTAGGAACACCATATATTTT
TRBV18	TRBD1	TRBJ2-1	.	CASSPDRDESYNEQFF	TGTGCCAGCTCACCCGACAGGGACGAATCCTACAATGAGCAGTTCTTC
TRBV30	.	TRBJ1-2	.	CAWSGGDRYTF	TGTGCCTGGAGCGGGGGGGATCGCTACACCTTC
TRBV7-2	TRBD2	TRBJ2-1	.	CASSPSIRTSGAFF	TGTGCCAGCAGCCCCTCAATAAGGACTAGCGGGGCATTCTTC
TRBV7-2	TRBD2	TRBJ2-7	.	CASSSWTSSNEQYF	TGTGCCAGCAGCTCCTGGACTAGCTCGAACGAGCAGTACTTC
TRBV19	TRBD1	TRBJ2-7	few	CASSAGGSYEQYF	TGTGCCAGTAGCGCAGGGGGATCCTACGAGCAGTACTTC
TRBV2	TRBD2	TRBJ2-1	.	CASSSLAGVDYNEQFF	TGTGCCAGCAGCTCTCTAGCGGGAGTCGACTACAATGAGCAGTTCTTC
TRBV16	TRBD1	TRBJ1-4	.	CASSLRTGTENEKLFF	TGTGCCAGCAGCCTGAGAACCGGGACAGAGAATGAAAAACTGTTTTTT
TRBV9	TRBD2	TRBJ2-3	.	CASSVVSSGGAKEDTQYF	TGTGCCAGCAGCGTAGTGTCTAGCGGGGGGGCCAAGGAAGATACGCAGTATTTT
TRBV5-5	.	TRBJ2-3	.	CASHPGGTDTQYF	TGTGCCAGCCACCCGGGTGGCACAGATACGCAGTATTTT
TRBV10-3	TRBD2	TRBJ2-3	.	CAISESREDASGGADTQYF	TGTGCCATCAGTGAGTCCAGAGAAGACGCTAGCGGGGGGGCCGATACGCAGTATTTT
TRBV11-2	.	TRBJ2-1	.	CASSSLVTTPGNEQFF	TGTGCCAGCAGCTCTCTGGTGACAACGCCTGGGAATGAGCAGTTCTTC
TRBV6-6	.	TRBJ2-7	few	CASSSLAGEQYF	TGTGCCAGCAGTTCCCTAGCAGGCGAGCAGTACTTC
TRBV11-2	TRBD1	TRBJ2-7	.	CASSSRQGFRDEQYF	TGTGCCAGCAGCTCGCGACAGGGTTTTCGCGACGAGCAGTACTTC
TRBV27	TRBD1	TRBJ1-5	.	CASSWDLRGTQHF	TGTGCCAGCAGTTGGGACCTCAGGGGGACCCAGCATTTT
TRBV14	.	TRBJ2-7	.	CASSSGAPLSYF	TGTGCCAGCAGTTCAGGGGCTCCGTTGTCGTACTTC
TRBV6-5	.	TRBJ1-5	.	CAIEQGSSNQPQHF	TGTGCCATCGAACAGGGATCGAGCAATCAGCCCCAGCATTTT
TRBV5-4	TRBD1	TRBJ1-5	.	CASRMDRVSNQPQHF	TGTGCCAGCAGGATGGACAGGGTCAGCAATCAGCCCCAGCATTTT
TRBV5-6	.	TRBJ1-5	.	CASSLAGQGNQPQHF	TGTGCCAGCAGCTTGGCCGGGCAGGGGAATCAGCCCCAGCATTTT
TRBV6-5	TRBD1	TRBJ1-6	.	CASSYSTGGGNSPLHF	TGTGCCAGCAGTTACTCTACAGGGGGCGGGAATTCACCCCTCCACTTT
TRBV25-1	TRBD1	TRBJ1-2	.	CASRPDRGASGYTF	TGTGCCAGCAGACCGGACAGGGGAGCCAGTGGCTACACCTTC